One sample yielded the 2 T cell receptor beta chains listed below, sequenced in a study of CD8 T cells in ankylosing spondylitis. TCRdb fed the 5' RACE reads into MiXCR, producing one record per CDR3 protein. The profile shows approximately 92,000 distinct CDR3 sequences, 7.5% to 9% of them singletons. The source material was blood, either unsorted or a sorted T cell fraction (not recorded which). Receptors originate from a male donor with ankylosing spondylitis or in good health (not recorded which).

There are many counts of this clonotype. The chain joins TRBV20-1 to TRBJ2-5; a possible D gene is TRBD2 (7 bases). This CDR3 is built from 11 residues. Trimming removed 6 bases from V and 13 bases from J, with 18 bases in between. Germline V gene data show CDR1 as DFQATT and CDR2 as SNEGSKA (reference sequence). DNA of the CDR3: TGCAGTGCGCCACGAGGCGGGGGCGTGTACTTC. It translates to CSAPRGGGVYF.

This clonotype was detected only a few times. V and J are TRBV29-1 and TRBJ2-5; D possibly matches TRBD1 or TRBD2 (6 bases each). This CDR3 has 13 amino acids. Trimming removed 3 bases at V and 6 bases at J, with 14 bases between. Germline V gene lookup returns CDR1 SQVTM and CDR2 ANQGSEA. Here the CDR3 reads CSVEAGGGKTQYF. The CDR3 DNA reads TGCAGCGTTGAGGCTGGAGGGGGAAAGACCCAGTACTTC.